The 17 T cell receptor beta chains below come from one sample, sequenced in a study of shared clonotypes between healthy human individuals. CD45RO-negative, CCR7-selected cells formed the naive CD8 fraction, which excluded terminally differentiated effector memory CD45RA+ cells. The data were produced by immunoSEQ multiplex PCR, yet TCRdb's version contains in-frame clones alone and is incomplete. The sample includes millions of clones, less than 95% seen only once; the top ten take 0.9% to 1.4%. The sequenced material came from naive CD8+ T cells sorted from blood. These TCRs come from a man between 18 and 29 years old in good health.

J is TRBJ2-3 and V is TRBV27; D is unresolved. The ends were cut back, 3 bases at V and 1 base at J, with 17 bases in the middle. The CDR3 consists of 17 residues. Germline-derived CDR1 and CDR2 are MNHEY and SMNVEV (reference sequence). DNA of the CDR3: TGTGCCAGCAGTTTCCTCAGACCAAGTGGGGGCACAGATACGCAGTATTTT. The encoded protein is CASSFLRPSGGTDTQYF.

The V gene is TRBV29-1, the J gene TRBJ2-7; D ambiguous. The germline V gene encodes CDR1 SQVTM and CDR2 ANQGSEA. CDR3 length: 13 amino acids. V was pared by 2 bases and J by 1 base, with 9 bases between. This chain's CDR3 is CSVEKLSSYEQYF. In DNA, the CDR3 is TGCAGCGTTGAAAAGCTCTCGTCCTACGAGCAGTACTTC.

This chain uses TRBV5-4 with TRBJ2-7; TRBD1 is a possible D gene (7 bases). CDR3 length equals 16 residues. Trimming cost V 4 bases and J 0 bases, with 17 bases left between them. Per the germline V gene, CDR1 is SGHNT and CDR2 is YYREEE (reference sequence). CDR3 in amino acids: CASSRDREEISYEQYF. The CDR3 DNA sequence: TGTGCCAGCAGCAGAGACAGGGAGGAAATCTCCTACGAGCAGTACTTC.

The V gene is TRBV29-1, the J gene TRBJ2-7; 8 bases match TRBD1. The CDR3 loop spans 14 amino acids. Germline trimming cut 4 bases from V and 0 bases from J; bases unmatched to any gene: 5. CDR1 SQVTM and CDR2 ANQGSEA come from the germline V gene. As DNA, the CDR3 is TGCAGCGTTGTGGGACAGGTGACCTCCTACGAGCAGTACTTC. Amino acid sequence: CSVVGQVTSYEQYF.

A single count supports this clone. The chain uses TRBV27 and TRBJ2-1, with D possibly called TRBD1 or TRBD2 (6 bases each). The V and J ends lost 5 bases and 5 bases respectively, with 16 bases between them. Germline V gene sequence: CDR1 MNHEY, CDR2 SMNVEV (reference sequence). The CDR3 loop spans 15 amino acids. CDR3 nucleotides: TGTGCCAGCAGTCCTCGGGGGCCGGGGGACAATGAGCAGTTCTTC. It is translated as CASSPRGPGDNEQFF.

The CDR3 nucleotides are TGTGCCAGCAGTGAAGAGGGGACAGGGGCCTATGGCTACACCTTC. Protein sequence: CASSEEGTGAYGYTF. The chain employs TRBV6-1 and TRBJ1-2; 10 bases are shared with TRBD1. Germline-derived CDR1 and CDR2 are MNHNS and SASEGT. V was pared by 1 base and J by 4 bases, with 3 bases of the junction left unmatched. The CDR3 length is 15 residues.

Written as DNA, the CDR3 is TGTGCCAGCAGTTTTACGATTTATGGGGGGGAAAATTATAATTCACCCCTCCACTTT. Translating it yields CASSFTIYGGENYNSPLHF. The V call is TRBV28, the J call TRBJ1-6; TRBD1 might be the D (5 bases). The CDR3 contains 19 residues. V was shortened by 3 bases and J by 4 bases, with 22 bases between the two germline ends. Germline V gene data show CDR1 as MDHEN and CDR2 as SYDVKM.

This chain links TRBV7-3 with TRBJ2-7; D gene uncertain. The ends were cut back, 0 bases at V and 3 bases at J, with 6 bases in the middle. The CDR3 is made up of 13 amino acids. In germline, CDR1 is SGHTA, CDR2 FQGTGA. CDR3 sequence: CASSLTANYEQYF. The CDR3 DNA reads TGTGCCAGCAGCTTAACAGCAAACTACGAGCAGTACTTC.

As regards this clone: In the same sample, other DNA sequences code for this CDR3. This CDR3 reads CASSQGQGSYEQYF. The CDR3 nucleotides are TGCGCCAGCAGCCAAGGACAGGGTTCCTACGAGCAGTACTTC. The V call is TRBV4-1, the J call TRBJ2-7; 7 nucleotides line up with TRBD1. V dropped 1 base and J dropped 1; count of bases not matched to a gene: 1. Germline V gene lookup returns CDR1 MGHRA and CDR2 YSYEKL. The CDR3 spans 14 residues.

This clone was seen once. The gene calls are TRBV7-2 and TRBJ1-1, with TRBD1 matching over 8 bases. CDR3 length: 14 amino acids. Per the germline V gene, CDR1 is SGHTA and CDR2 is FQGNSA. V lost 0 bases to trimming and J lost 5 bases; unmatched junction nucleotides: 2. CDR3 protein: CASSLAYRGTEAFF. In nucleotides, the CDR3 is TGTGCCAGCAGCTTAGCCTACAGGGGGACTGAAGCTTTCTTT.

Regarding this clone: This specimen includes other DNA sequences encoding the same CDR3. The chain employs TRBV4-3 and TRBJ2-7; D call uncertain. Deletions cut 0 bases from V and 2 bases from J, with 5 bases between. CDR3 size: 13 residues. The germline CDR1 and CDR2 sequences are LGHNA and YSLEER. CDR3 protein: CASSQDGTYEQYF. CDR3 coding DNA: TGCGCCAGCAGCCAAGATGGCACCTACGAGCAGTACTTC.

J is TRBJ2-3 and V is TRBV6-5; D is perhaps TRBD1 or TRBD2 (6 bases each). This CDR3 is 14 amino acids long. The V end lost 6 bases, the J end lost 0 bases, and 10 bases lay between the germline ends. CDR1 and CDR2 from the germline V gene are MNHEY and SVGAGI. Written as DNA, the CDR3 is TGTGCCAGCAGGGGGGGCGCCAGCACAGATACGCAGTATTTT. Amino acid sequence: CASRGGASTDTQYF.

This clone came up once. The V and J genes are TRBV15 and TRBJ1-5; D perhaps matches TRBD1 (5 bases). Trimming cost V 5 bases and J 6 bases, with 17 bases left between them. Germline CDR1 LNHNV, CDR2 YYDKDF (reference sequence). CDR3 size: 15 residues. CDR3: CATSALLEGAQPQHF. DNA of the CDR3: TGTGCCACCAGCGCCCTACTGGAAGGGGCTCAGCCCCAGCATTTT.

The V gene is TRBV11-2, the J gene TRBJ2-7; 9 positions match TRBD1. Germline assignment: CDR1 SGHAT and CDR2 FQNNGV. The V segment lost 0 bases and the J segment 2 bases; nucleotides outside the gene matches: 5. This CDR3 is built from 16 residues. CDR3 sequence reads: CASSLDRDRATYEQYF. CDR3 bases: TGTGCCAGCAGCTTAGATCGGGACAGGGCGACCTACGAGCAGTACTTC.

The J gene is TRBJ1-5, the V gene TRBV21-1. TRBV21-1 is a pseudogene segment. This CDR3 comprises 14 residues. The CDR3 loop is CASSKNDYNQPQHF. The CDR3 DNA sequence: TGTGCCAGCAGCAAGAACGATTACAATCAGCCCCAGCATTTT.

This clone was recorded once. J is TRBJ1-1 and V is TRBV28; D call uncertain. CDR3 length: 15 residues. Germline CDR1 is MDHEN and CDR2 is SYDVKM. V lost 3 bases to trimming and J lost 3 bases, with 14 bases between them. The CDR3 here is CASSFITPSYTEAFF. Written as DNA, the CDR3 is TGTGCCAGCAGTTTTATAACCCCTTCGTACACTGAAGCTTTCTTT.

J is TRBJ2-7 and V is TRBV7-6, with 7 positions matching TRBD2. The CDR3 covers 15 residues. Losses at the gene ends were 5 bases for V and 3 bases for J; bases not matched to a gene: 10. CDR1 is SGHVS, CDR2 FNYEAQ, per germline. The CDR3 DNA reads TGTGCCAGCAGCCCCCACCGGGCTAGCGGCTACGAGCAGTACTTC. It encodes CASSPHRASGYEQYF.